This passage covers 16 T cell receptor beta chains from one sample sequenced in a study of post-analysis software for immune sequencing data. Study-level results: Included in a set of about 5 TRBV segments more frequent in patients than controls were TRBV5-6, TRBV5-1 and TRBV20-1.

Antigens for these TCRs are unknown. cDNA libraries of TCR beta carried unique molecular identifiers. TCRdb ran MiXCR on the PCR reads and lists one entry per CDR3 protein. The sample includes 740,000 or so distinct CDR3 sequences, roughly 50% of them seen just once. The material sequenced was blood. The receptors were gathered from a girl under 18 with multiple sclerosis.

This chain uses TRBV24-1 with TRBJ2-5; tentative D call: TRBD2 (6 bases). The assigned J gene may be wrong: the sequence end matches TRBJ2-7 better. Germline assignment: CDR1 KGHDR and CDR2 SFDVKD. The CDR3 spans 15 residues. For the CDR3, the DNA is TGTGCCACCAGTGACAGAGGAGGGGTGTGGGACGAGCAGTACTTC. It specifies CATSDRGGVWDEQYF.

This clonotype has more than one count but fewer than ten. This chain links TRBV9 with TRBJ2-7; unclear D gene. V was trimmed by 0 bases and J by 3 bases, leaving 10 bases between them. The CDR3 has 14 amino acids. Germline V gene data show CDR1 as SGDLS and CDR2 as YYNGEE. CDR3 in amino acids: CASSVEGASYEQYF. The CDR3 nucleotides read TGTGCCAGCAGCGTAGAAGGTGCCAGCTACGAGCAGTACTTC.

The rearrangement links TRBV15 to TRBJ2-4; D is possibly TRBD1 (5 bases). Per germline, CDR1 LNHNV and CDR2 YYDKDF (reference sequence). The V and J ends lost 4 bases and 3 bases respectively, with 7 bases between them. The CDR3 loop spans 13 amino acids. The CDR3 spells CATSIGDKNIQYF. CDR3 DNA: TGTGCCACCAGCATAGGGGACAAAAACATTCAGTACTTC. The complete variable domain, with remaining parts taken from reference TRBV15 and TRBJ2-4, reads DAMVIQNPRYQVTQFGKPVTLSCSQTLNHNVMYWYQQKSSQAPKLLFHYYDKDFNNEADTPDNFQSRRPNTSFCFLDIRSPGLGDTAMYLCATSIGDKNIQYFGAGTRLSVL.

On this clonotype itself: One base away lies a much larger clone, so this may be a sequencing read error. The chain is built from TRBV14 and TRBJ2-7; D is possibly TRBD2 (6 bases). This CDR3 region has 14 residues. CDR1 and CDR2 (germline): SGHDN, FVKESK. The CDR3 coding sequence is TGTGCCAGCAGCCAGGGACTGTCCTCCTGCGAGCAGTACTTC. It encodes CASSQGLSSCEQYF.

V and J are TRBV6-5 and TRBJ2-5, with D unclear. TRBJ2-7 explains the end of the DNA better; the J call may be wrong. Germline values: CDR1 MNHEY, CDR2 SVGAGI. This CDR3 spans 13 amino acids. CDR3 sequence: CASSSHGSYEQYF. The DNA of the CDR3 is TGTGCCAGCAGTTCACATGGTTCCTACGAGCAGTACTTC.

This rearrangement joins TRBV12-3 or TRBV12-4 to TRBJ2-5, with 15 bases lining up with TRBD2. The CDR3 is made up of 16 amino acids. Trimming removed 6 bases from V and 4 bases from J; junction bases left unmatched: 6. This chain's CDR3 is CASRRPGLAGGETQYF. As DNA, the CDR3 is TGTGCCAGCAGGAGACCGGGACTAGCGGGGGGAGAGACCCAGTACTTC.

The chain carries TRBV20-1 and TRBJ2-6; D perhaps matches TRBD2 (6 bases). The germline V and J ends were trimmed by 0 bases and 0 bases, with 9 bases remaining between them. The CDR3 is made up of 16 amino acids. Germline V CDR1 and CDR2: DFQATT, SNEGSKA (reference sequence). The CDR3 sequence: CSARDKRVSGANVLTF. The CDR3 DNA reads TGCAGTGCTAGAGATAAGCGGGTCTCTGGGGCCAACGTCCTGACTTTC.

The gene calls are TRBV12-3 or TRBV12-4 and TRBJ1-1; D call uncertain. The CDR3 totals 16 residues. The V and J ends lost 5 bases and 3 bases respectively, with 19 bases between them. The CDR3 loop is CASSPSRGGLDTEAFF. CDR3 DNA sequence: TGTGCCAGCAGTCCCTCCCGGGGAGGTTTGGACACTGAAGCTTTCTTT.

The rearrangement joins TRBV5-1 to TRBJ2-4; 8 bases are a match to TRBD1. With the DNA end fitting TRBJ2-7 better, the J assignment may be wrong. Germline V gives CDR1 SGHRS, CDR2 YFSETQ. This CDR3 comprises 15 residues. CDR3 in amino acids: CASSLRTGGFHEQYF. DNA for the CDR3: TGCGCCAGCAGCTTGCGTACAGGGGGGTTCCACGAGCAGTACTTC.

This clonotype was counted only a few times. V gene TRBV20-1 combines with J gene TRBJ2-1; TRBD2 matches at 14 bases. CDR3 size: 13 residues. Trimming at V came to 5 bases and at J to 9 bases, leaving 3 bases not matched to a gene. Germline V gene lookup returns CDR1 DFQATT and CDR2 SNEGSKA (reference sequence). The CDR3 DNA follows: TGCAGTGCTGGACTAGCGGGGGGACGTGAGCAGTTCTTC. This encodes CSAGLAGGREQFF.

This clonotype has a handful of counts. The chain carries TRBV27 and TRBJ2-3, with no clear D. Germline V gives CDR1 MNHEY, CDR2 SMNVEV (reference sequence). The CDR3 length is 12 residues. V was cut by 3 bases and J by 4 bases, with 5 bases left in between. The CDR3 nucleotides read TGTGCCAGCAGTTTTAATCCAGATACGCAGTATTTT. The encoded protein is CASSFNPDTQYF.

The chain combines TRBV20-1 with TRBJ1-6; tentative D call: TRBD1 (6 bases). The CDR3 sequence is 12 residues long. Germline-derived CDR1 and CDR2 are DFQATT and SNEGSKA (reference sequence). Trimming took 3 bases from V and 9 from J, leaving 9 bases between them. CDR3 sequence: CSASVRGSPLHF. The DNA of the CDR3 is TGCAGTGCTAGCGTCAGGGGTTCACCCCTCCACTTT.

This clonotype was picked up a small number of times. CDR3 DNA: TGTGCCAGCAGTTTAGTTGGGGACCGGGAGACCCAGTACTTC. Translated: CASSLVGDRETQYF. The chain combines TRBV12-3 or TRBV12-4 with TRBJ2-5; tentatively, D is TRBD1 or TRBD2 (5 bases each). The CDR3 length is 14 residues. With 1 base removed from V and 5 bases from J, the gap between germline ends came to 11 bases.

This sequence joins TRBV20-1 and TRBJ2-3; weak D call: TRBD1 (5 bases). Germline lookup yields CDR1 DFQATT and CDR2 SNEGSKA (reference sequence). This CDR3 region has 15 residues. V was clipped by 4 bases and J by 1 base, with 15 bases between them. The CDR3 bases are TGCAGTGCTATAAGGCCCCAGGGTGGCACAGATACGCAGTATTTT. The encoded protein is CSAIRPQGGTDTQYF.

The chain employs TRBV25-1 and TRBJ1-1; TRBD1 is a possible D gene (5 bases). The CDR3 sequence is 14 residues long. With 2 bases removed from V and 3 bases from J, the gap between germline ends came to 10 bases. Germline loops: CDR1 MGHDK, CDR2 SYGVNS. CDR3 region: CASSEIGGDTEAFF. CDR3 in DNA: TGTGCCAGCAGTGAAATTGGGGGGGACACTGAAGCTTTCTTT.

This chain's CDR3 is CASSLGWTGFSYEQYF. The CDR3 DNA sequence: TGTGCCAGCAGCTTAGGTTGGACAGGATTCTCCTACGAGCAGTACTTC. The chain couples TRBV7-9 to TRBJ2-7, with 7 bases aligning to TRBD1. The CDR3 is made up of 16 amino acids. V lost 1 base, J lost 0 bases, and 6 bases stayed unmatched. Germline loops: CDR1 SEHNR, CDR2 FQNEAQ (reference sequence).